These 30 T cell receptor beta chains were all obtained from the same sample, sequenced in a study of T cell repertoires in cytomegalovirus infection. One entry per CDR3 protein results from TCRdb running MiXCR on the reads. The sample consists of over 450,000 distinct CDR3 sequences, around 11% of them appearing once. Sequencing was carried out using PBMCs. The receptors here all came from a human donor in good health (CMV status not recorded). Some clones in this sample may be carry-over from other donors' samples.

This clonotype was picked up a small number of times. V usage is TRBV12-3 or TRBV12-4 and J usage is TRBJ1-1, with D possibly matching TRBD1 (5 bases). CDR3 size: 15 residues. V was clipped by 5 bases and J by 7 bases, with 20 bases between them. CDR3 in DNA: TGTGCCAGCAGTGATACGACAGAAGGCTATTTTGAAGCTTTCTTT. This encodes CASSDTTEGYFEAFF.

Concerning this clonotype: This may stem from a read error, because a much larger clone lies one nucleotide away. The V gene is TRBV28, the J gene TRBJ2-1; 10 bases are shared with TRBD1. The J call may be faulty, since TRBJ2-7 better matches the DNA end. This CDR3 has 14 residues. Germline V lookup: CDR1 MDHEN, CDR2 SYDVKM. The CDR3 here is CASSTDRGRNEQYF. Here the CDR3 DNA reads TGTGCCAGCAGTACGGACAGGGGGAGGAATGAGCAGTACTTC.

The chain employs TRBV27 and TRBJ1-6; no definite D call. The germline V and J ends were trimmed by 2 bases and 8 bases, with 7 bases remaining between them. Germline assignment: CDR1 MNHEY and CDR2 SMNVEV (reference sequence). The CDR3 contains 13 residues. The CDR3 here is CASSLQRDSPLHF. The DNA of the CDR3 is TGTGCCAGCAGTTTACAAAGGGATTCACCCCTCCACTTT.

The chain employs TRBV30 and TRBJ1-1, with 9 bases fitting TRBD1. The CDR3 contains 17 residues. CDR1 and CDR2 (germline): GTSNPN, SVGIG (reference sequence). Trimming cost V 2 bases and J 0 bases; bases outside gene matches: 10. CDR3 sequence (DNA): TGTGCCTGGAGTCCTTGGACAGGGGTACAAATGAACACTGAAGCTTTCTTT. It is translated as CAWSPWTGVQMNTEAFF.

This clonotype was observed many times. The chain uses TRBV5-1 and TRBJ2-6, with TRBD1 identical over 10 bases. The V and J ends lost 3 bases and 3 bases, in that order; junction bases with no gene match: 3. The CDR3 extends over 16 amino acids. Germline assignment: CDR1 SGHRS and CDR2 YFSETQ. This CDR3 is CASSWGQGNGANVLTF. The CDR3 DNA follows: TGCGCCAGCAGCTGGGGACAGGGGAATGGGGCCAACGTCCTGACTTTC.

This clonotype was seen many times. This rearrangement joins TRBV20-1 to TRBJ1-6; D gene unclear. The length of the CDR3 is 14 residues. V was shortened by 5 bases and J by 0 bases, with 8 bases between the two germline ends. Looked up from germline, CDR1 is DFQATT and CDR2 is SNEGSKA (reference sequence). CDR3 loop: CSARQSSYNSPLHF. DNA of the CDR3: TGCAGTGCTCGTCAGAGCTCCTATAATTCACCCCTCCACTTT.

Many counts were recorded for this clonotype. The chain joins TRBV7-2 to TRBJ1-4, with 9 bases that match TRBD1. The J segment lost 8 bases and the V segment lost 7 bases, leaving 11 bases of the junction unmatched. This CDR3 region has 15 residues. The germline V gene encodes CDR1 SGHTA and CDR2 FQGNSA. In nucleotides, the CDR3 is TGTGCCAGCACCCAATTAACCGGGACAGGGGAAAAACTGTTTTTT. It yields the protein CASTQLTGTGEKLFF. Using reference TRBV7-2 and TRBJ1-4 for the parts outside the CDR3, the full variable domain is GAGVSQSPSNKVTEKGKDVELRCDPISGHTALYWYRQSLGQGLEFLIYFQGNSAPDKSGLPSDRFSAERTGGSVSTLTIQRTQQEDSAVYLCASTQLTGTGEKLFFGSGTQLSVL.

This clonotype was detected many times. This chain connects TRBV11-2 to TRBJ1-3; TRBD1 matches at 11 bases. Germline CDR1 is SGHAT and CDR2 is FQNNGV. This CDR3 spans 16 amino acids. Trimming removed 5 bases from V and 1 base from J; junction bases left unmatched: 4. The CDR3 protein is CASSLWDRGSGNTIYF. CDR3 in DNA: TGTGCCAGCAGCCTTTGGGACAGGGGGTCTGGAAACACCATATATTTT.

This clonotype showed up just a few times. This chain joins TRBV11-2 and TRBJ1-2; D gene ambiguous. V was trimmed by 3 bases and J by 6 bases, leaving 17 bases between them. The CDR3 loop spans 15 amino acids. The V gene's germline CDR1 is SGHAT and CDR2 FQNNGV. The CDR3: CASSLYAGTPDGYTF. Here the CDR3 DNA reads TGTGCCAGCAGCTTGTACGCGGGAACACCGGATGGCTACACCTTC.

V is TRBV10-3 and J is TRBJ2-7, with 10 bases lining up with TRBD2. The ends lost 0 bases at V and 2 bases at J; junction bases unmatched: 1. Germline values: CDR1 ENHRY, CDR2 SYGVKD. The CDR3 runs to 15 residues. CDR3 nucleotide sequence: TGTGCCATCAGTGAGTCAGGACTAGCGGCCTACGAGCAGTACTTC. Translation: CAISESGLAAYEQYF.

This clonotype was picked up many times. Here the CDR3 reads CASSSGLANYGYTF. The CDR3 DNA follows: TGTGCCAGCAGTTCAGGGTTAGCTAACTATGGCTACACCTTC. The chain employs TRBV28 and TRBJ1-2; a possible D gene is TRBD1 (5 bases). Germline values: CDR1 MDHEN, CDR2 SYDVKM. Trimming shortened V by 4 bases and J by 0 bases, and 9 bases separated the two germline ends. CDR3 length: 14 amino acids.

There are a few counts of this clonotype. The V call is TRBV5-1, the J call TRBJ2-1; D may be TRBD1 (6 bases). V was trimmed by 1 base and J by 7 bases, leaving 15 bases between them. The germline V gene encodes CDR1 SGHRS and CDR2 YFSETQ. This CDR3 is built from 15 residues. CDR3 coding DNA: TGCGCCAGCAGCTTGTCGACAGGTGGGCTGAATGAGCAGTTCTTC. Its protein is CASSLSTGGLNEQFF.

V gene TRBV27 combines with J gene TRBJ2-7; 11 nucleotides align to TRBD2. Germline V CDR1 and CDR2: MNHEY, SMNVEV (reference sequence). This CDR3 has 16 amino acids. V gave up 6 bases and J gave up 3 bases; unmatched junction bases: 10. DNA of the CDR3: TGTGCCAGCAGGAGCACCGGGACTAGCGGATACTACGAGCAGTACTTC. It yields the protein CASRSTGTSGYYEQYF.

This clonotype appeared many times. This chain connects TRBV7-9 to TRBJ1-3, with D perhaps TRBD1 (5 bases). Germline-derived CDR1 and CDR2 are SEHNR and FQNEAQ (reference sequence). Trimming shortened V by 5 bases and J by 0 bases, and 11 bases separated the two germline ends. The CDR3 has 15 amino acids. The CDR3, as DNA: TGTGCCAGCAGCGGGACCTTTTACTCTGGAAACACCATATATTTT. Its protein product is CASSGTFYSGNTIYF.

This chain uses TRBV30 with TRBJ1-5; 7 nucleotides line up with TRBD1. The CDR3 loop spans 15 amino acids. CDR1 and CDR2 from the germline V gene are GTSNPN and SVGIG (reference sequence). The V segment lost 0 bases and the J segment 1 base; nucleotides outside the gene matches: 3. CDR3 in DNA: TGTGCCTGGAGTGTAGGGACAGCGAGCAATCAGCCCCAGCATTTT. This codes for CAWSVGTASNQPQHF.

The sample holds many counts of this clonotype. This sequence joins TRBV6-1 and TRBJ2-7; TRBD1 agrees at 7 bases. The CDR3 extends over 14 amino acids. CDR1 is MNHNS and CDR2 is SASEGT in the germline V gene. Germline trimming cut 6 bases from V and 3 bases from J; bases unmatched to any gene: 8. CDR3 nucleotides: TGTGCCAGCAGAAGAAGGGGGCAAAGCTACGAGCAGTACTTC. Translating it yields CASRRRGQSYEQYF.

This clonotype was detected only a few times. The J gene is TRBJ1-4, the V gene TRBV20-1; D perhaps matches TRBD1 (6 bases). V was clipped by 6 bases and J by 8 bases, with 16 bases between them. Per the germline V gene, CDR1 is DFQATT and CDR2 is SNEGSKA (reference sequence). The CDR3 spans 13 residues. CDR3 loop: CSAKSRGSEKLFF. Written as DNA, the CDR3 is TGCAGTGCAAAAAGCAGGGGATCAGAAAAACTGTTTTTT.

This clonotype was picked up many times. This rearrangement joins TRBV6-5 to TRBJ1-5; maybe TRBD1 (5 bases). The CDR3 covers 14 residues. V lost 6 bases and J lost 5, with 14 bases in between. CDR1 is MNHEY, CDR2 SVGAGI, per germline. The CDR3 nucleotides are TGTGCCAGCAGGGGGACCGGGGCGTATCAGCCCCAGCATTTT. Translating it yields CASRGTGAYQPQHF.

The V call is TRBV28, the J call TRBJ2-3; 9 bases match TRBD1. This CDR3 comprises 16 residues. The V gene's germline CDR1 is MDHEN and CDR2 SYDVKM. V lost 4 bases and J lost 14; bases outside the gene matches: 19. CDR3 amino acids: CASSSLRGQGSQRWYF. The CDR3 DNA is TGTGCCAGCAGTTCACTTCGGGGACAGGGTAGTCAACGTTGGTATTTT.

V is TRBV4-2 and J is TRBJ1-2, with TRBD1 matching over 9 bases. The junction had 9 bases not matched to a gene; V was cut back by 3 bases and J by 7 bases. This CDR3 has 15 residues. The germline V gene encodes CDR1 LGHNA and CDR2 YNFKEQ. The CDR3 DNA follows: TGTGCCAGCAGCCAGGGCAGGACAGGGGAGGGTGGCTACACCTTC. This gives the protein CASSQGRTGEGGYTF.

Worth noting for this clonotype: This may come from a read error, since a much larger clone is one base off. The chain combines TRBV3-1 with TRBJ1-4; D ambiguous. In germline, CDR1 is LGHDT, CDR2 YNNKEL (reference sequence). The CDR3 runs 11 residues. V gave up 0 bases and J gave up 12 bases, with 5 bases separating them. The CDR3 DNA is TGTGCCAGCAGCCAAGAGTACCAACTGTTTTTT. Translated, it gives CASSQEYQLFF.

There are many counts of this clonotype. V and J are TRBV29-1 and TRBJ2-5; the match to TRBD1 covers 7 bases. The CDR3 runs to 13 residues. V shed 8 bases, J shed 0 bases, and the junction held 6 bases outside the gene matches. Germline lookup yields CDR1 SQVTM and CDR2 ANQGSEA. CDR3 bases: TGCAGCTCCCTGGACAGGTACCAAGAGACCCAGTACTTC. This encodes CSSLDRYQETQYF.

This CDR3 reads CASSPQGGNSNQPQHF. CDR3 DNA: TGTGCCAGCTCACCCCAGGGGGGCAATAGCAATCAGCCCCAGCATTTT. The chain joins TRBV18 to TRBJ1-5; 7 nucleotides agree with TRBD1. Germline values: CDR1 KGHSH, CDR2 LQKENI. This CDR3 contains 16 residues. Trimming at V came to 3 bases and at J to 0 bases, leaving 5 bases not matched to a gene.

In this sample, this clonotype turned up many times. The chain has TRBV19 and TRBJ2-2; a possible D gene is TRBD1 (6 bases). Germline loops: CDR1 LNHDA, CDR2 SQIVND (reference sequence). The CDR3 runs 14 residues. Trimming removed 7 bases from V and 1 base from J, with 10 bases in between. The CDR3 region is CASKDRLNTGELFF. The CDR3, as DNA: TGTGCCAGTAAAGACAGGCTGAACACCGGGGAGCTGTTTTTT.

This clonotype was recorded at least ten times. The rearrangement joins TRBV25-1 to TRBJ1-1; D is undetermined. Germline loops: CDR1 MGHDK, CDR2 SYGVNS. The CDR3 spans 13 residues. Trimming removed 7 bases from V and 4 bases from J, with 13 bases in between. The CDR3 DNA is TGTGCCAGCACTCCACCCTGGGGCACTGAAGCTTTCTTT. Its translation is CASTPPWGTEAFF.

In its sample, this clonotype was seen a few times. This sequence joins TRBV9 and TRBJ1-6; no definite D call. Trimming removed 0 bases from V and 12 bases from J, with 13 bases in between. Germline assignment: CDR1 SGDLS and CDR2 YYNGEE. This CDR3 contains 14 residues. As DNA, the CDR3 is TGTGCCAGCAGCGTAGAGGGTCTGGGAAGACCCCTCCACTTT. This codes for CASSVEGLGRPLHF.

Ten or more counts support this clonotype. V usage is TRBV7-2 and J usage is TRBJ2-3, with a tentative D call TRBD2 (6 bases). V lost 5 bases and J lost 2, with 11 bases in between. This CDR3 has 14 residues. Per the germline V gene, CDR1 is SGHTA and CDR2 is FQGNSA. The CDR3 DNA is TGTGCCAGCAGCAAGGGACTTTTCACAGATACGCAGTATTTT. This codes for CASSKGLFTDTQYF.

V is TRBV19 and J is TRBJ2-1, with D tentatively TRBD1 (5 bases). With 3 bases removed from V and 3 bases from J, the gap between germline ends came to 12 bases. Germline CDR1 LNHDA, CDR2 SQIVND (reference sequence). The CDR3 extends over 15 amino acids. In nucleotides, the CDR3 is TGTGCCAGTAGTATGGGATCTAGGGGCTACAATGAGCAGTTCTTC. Translating it yields CASSMGSRGYNEQFF.

This clonotype has at least ten counts. This chain uses TRBV11-2 with TRBJ2-5; D ambiguous. Germline V gene data show CDR1 as SGHAT and CDR2 as FQNNGV. The CDR3 length is 13 residues. Trimming left V 4 bases short and J 0 bases short, with 6 bases between. This chain's CDR3 is CASSYPNQETQYF. The CDR3 region has the DNA TGTGCCAGCAGCTACCCGAACCAAGAGACCCAGTACTTC.

The sample holds many counts of this clonotype. The chain uses TRBV6-5 and TRBJ2-1; 10 bases fit TRBD2. Germline assignment: CDR1 MNHEY and CDR2 SVGAGI. This CDR3 is 16 amino acids long. With 6 bases clipped from V and 11 bases from J, the junction kept 16 bases outside the gene matches. The CDR3 DNA follows: TGTGCCAGCAGCCCGGGGCTAGCGGGGGCCCTTCTTCAGCAGTTCTTC. Translation: CASSPGLAGALLQQFF.